A selection of T cell receptor beta chains follows, all from one sample in a study of circulating CD8 cells and anti-PD-1 response in melanoma. TCRdb reprocessed the reads via MiXCR and lists one record per CDR3 protein. This table holds over a thousand distinct CDR3 sequences, roughly 7.7% found once. Source: CD8+ T cells from PBMCs, taken at baseline or after one month of anti-PD-1 therapy (not recorded which). All receptors derive from a human donor with melanoma. Both conserved end residues are part of each CDR3. The order of the fields is V gene, J gene, clone size, CDR3 protein. Clone size, where shown, is once, few, many, or a class for clones that have expanded.

v_gene: TRBV2
j_gene: TRBJ2-3
abundance: large
CDR3aa: CASSDQDTQYF

v_gene: TRBV19
j_gene: TRBJ2-1
abundance: -
CDR3aa: CASGMASHNEQFF

v_gene: TRBV12-5
j_gene: TRBJ1-1
abundance: large
CDR3aa: CASGLDRDSPTEAFF

v_gene: TRBV27
j_gene: TRBJ2-7
abundance: large
CDR3aa: CASSSTPGEQYF

v_gene: TRBV12-3/TRBV12-4
j_gene: TRBJ2-1
abundance: -
CDR3aa: CASAGLNNEQFF

v_gene: TRBV4-1
j_gene: TRBJ2-7
abundance: large
CDR3aa: CASMGQVGEQYF

v_gene: TRBV27
j_gene: TRBJ2-3
abundance: large
CDR3aa: CASSSRQGASTDTQYF

v_gene: TRBV29-1
j_gene: TRBJ2-4
abundance: large
CDR3aa: CSVEDQGAIQYF

v_gene: TRBV19
j_gene: TRBJ1-1
abundance: medium-sized
CDR3aa: CASSPRTVMNTEAFF

v_gene: TRBV19
j_gene: TRBJ2-1
abundance: -
CDR3aa: CSTRDVPYNEQFF

v_gene: TRBV20-1
j_gene: TRBJ2-5
abundance: large
CDR3aa: CSARDVETRVETQYF

v_gene: TRBV7-2
j_gene: TRBJ2-7
abundance: large
CDR3aa: CASSLRNTGTGGGGEQYF

v_gene: TRBV7-3
j_gene: TRBJ2-2
abundance: -
CDR3aa: CASSPPGTKAGELFF

v_gene: TRBV19
j_gene: TRBJ2-3
abundance: medium-sized
CDR3aa: CASRHIFGDGDTQYF

v_gene: TRBV4-1
j_gene: TRBJ2-7
abundance: -
CDR3aa: CASSQERGNEQYF

v_gene: TRBV4-2
j_gene: TRBJ2-5
abundance: large
CDR3aa: CASSQPGFTSGVQETQYF

v_gene: TRBV19
j_gene: TRBJ1-1
abundance: medium-sized
CDR3aa: CASSIDHRTGENTEAFF

v_gene: TRBV19
j_gene: TRBJ1-2
abundance: few
CDR3aa: CASSWTGNYGYTF

v_gene: TRBV9
j_gene: TRBJ2-3
abundance: -
CDR3aa: CASSVVSRGATDTQYF

v_gene: TRBV19
j_gene: TRBJ1-1
abundance: medium-sized
CDR3aa: CASKSQAYTEAFF

v_gene: TRBV12-3/TRBV12-4
j_gene: TRBJ2-5
abundance: medium-sized
CDR3aa: CASSLRDRGQETQYF

v_gene: TRBV19
j_gene: TRBJ1-5
abundance: medium-sized
CDR3aa: CASSIQGYNQPQHF

v_gene: TRBV5-8
j_gene: TRBJ2-2
abundance: medium-sized
CDR3aa: CAGSLEGSTGELFF

v_gene: TRBV27
j_gene: TRBJ1-5
abundance: large
CDR3aa: CASSMTDSNQPQHF

v_gene: TRBV29-1
j_gene: TRBJ2-7
abundance: medium-sized
CDR3aa: CSVEADRTSSYEQYF

v_gene: TRBV5-6
j_gene: TRBJ2-3
abundance: -
CDR3aa: CASSLLQVLADTQYF